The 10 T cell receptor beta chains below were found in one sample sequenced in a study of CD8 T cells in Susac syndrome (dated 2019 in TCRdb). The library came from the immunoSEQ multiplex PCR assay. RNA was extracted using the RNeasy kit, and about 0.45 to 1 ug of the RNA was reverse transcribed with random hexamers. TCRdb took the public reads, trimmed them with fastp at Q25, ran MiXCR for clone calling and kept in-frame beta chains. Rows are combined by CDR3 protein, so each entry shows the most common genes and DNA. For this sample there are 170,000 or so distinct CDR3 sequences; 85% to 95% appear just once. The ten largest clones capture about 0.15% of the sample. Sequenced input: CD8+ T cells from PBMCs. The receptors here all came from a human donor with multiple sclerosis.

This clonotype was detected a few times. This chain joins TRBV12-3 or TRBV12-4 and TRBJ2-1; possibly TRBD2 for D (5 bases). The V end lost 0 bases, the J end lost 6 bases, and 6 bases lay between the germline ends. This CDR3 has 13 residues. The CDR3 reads CASSLAGSNEQFF. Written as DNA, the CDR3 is TGTGCCAGCAGTTTAGCGGGGAGCAATGAGCAGTTCTTC.

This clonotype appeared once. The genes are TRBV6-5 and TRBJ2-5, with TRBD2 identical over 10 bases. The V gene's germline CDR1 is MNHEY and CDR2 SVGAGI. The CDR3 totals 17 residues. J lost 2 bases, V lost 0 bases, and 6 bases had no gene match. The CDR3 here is CASSYSKLAGSQETQYF. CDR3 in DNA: TGTGCCAGCAGTTACTCGAAACTAGCGGGATCTCAAGAGACCCAGTACTTC.

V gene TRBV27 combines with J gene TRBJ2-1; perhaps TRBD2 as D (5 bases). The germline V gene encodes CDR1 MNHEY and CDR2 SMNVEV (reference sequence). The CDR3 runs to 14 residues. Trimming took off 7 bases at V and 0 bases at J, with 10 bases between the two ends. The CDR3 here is CASNSAGSYNEQFF. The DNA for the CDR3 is TGTGCCAGCAATTCCGCGGGCTCCTACAATGAGCAGTTCTTC.

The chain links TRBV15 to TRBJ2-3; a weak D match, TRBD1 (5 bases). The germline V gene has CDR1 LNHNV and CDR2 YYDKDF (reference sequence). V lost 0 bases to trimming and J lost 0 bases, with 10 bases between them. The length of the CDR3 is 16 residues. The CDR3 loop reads CATSRDYGASTDTQYF. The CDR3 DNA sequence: TGTGCCACCAGCAGAGATTATGGGGCTAGCACAGATACGCAGTATTTT.

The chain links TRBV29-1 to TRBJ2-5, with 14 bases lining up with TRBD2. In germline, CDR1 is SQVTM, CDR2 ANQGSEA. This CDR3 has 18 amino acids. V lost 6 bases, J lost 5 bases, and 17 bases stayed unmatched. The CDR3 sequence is CSVELRPGLAGVGETQYF. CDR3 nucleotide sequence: TGCAGCGTGGAACTAAGACCGGGACTAGCGGGAGTGGGGGAGACCCAGTACTTC.

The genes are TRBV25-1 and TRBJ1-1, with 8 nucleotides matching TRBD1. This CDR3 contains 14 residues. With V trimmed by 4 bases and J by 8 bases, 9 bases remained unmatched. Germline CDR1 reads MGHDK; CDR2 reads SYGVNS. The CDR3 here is CASSAGTGGREAFF. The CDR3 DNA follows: TGTGCCAGCAGTGCTGGGACAGGAGGAAGAGAAGCTTTCTTT.

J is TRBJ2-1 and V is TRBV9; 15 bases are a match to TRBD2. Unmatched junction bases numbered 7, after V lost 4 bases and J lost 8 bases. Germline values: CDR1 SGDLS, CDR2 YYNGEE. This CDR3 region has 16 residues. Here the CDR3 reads CASSLGLAGGLDEQFF. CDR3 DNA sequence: TGTGCCAGCAGCTTGGGACTAGCGGGGGGTCTCGATGAGCAGTTCTTC.

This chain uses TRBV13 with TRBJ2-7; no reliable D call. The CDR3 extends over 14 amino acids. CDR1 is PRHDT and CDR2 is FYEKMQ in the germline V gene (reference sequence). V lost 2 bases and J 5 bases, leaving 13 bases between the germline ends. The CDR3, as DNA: TGTGCCAGCAGCTTACTTCTTTATGTGGACGAGCAGTACTTC. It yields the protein CASSLLLYVDEQYF.

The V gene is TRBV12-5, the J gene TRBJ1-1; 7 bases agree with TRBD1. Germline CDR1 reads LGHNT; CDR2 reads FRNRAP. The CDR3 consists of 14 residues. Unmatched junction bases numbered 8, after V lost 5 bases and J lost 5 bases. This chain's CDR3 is CASGPSGGRTEAFF. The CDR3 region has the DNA TGTGCTAGTGGTCCCTCAGGGGGACGTACTGAAGCTTTCTTT. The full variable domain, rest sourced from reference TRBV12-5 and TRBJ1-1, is DARVTQTPRHKVTEMGQEVTMRCQPILGHNTVFWYRQTMMQGLELLAYFRNRAPLDDSGMPKDRFSAEMPDATLATLKIQPSEPRDSAVYFCASGPSGGRTEAFFGQGTRLTVV.

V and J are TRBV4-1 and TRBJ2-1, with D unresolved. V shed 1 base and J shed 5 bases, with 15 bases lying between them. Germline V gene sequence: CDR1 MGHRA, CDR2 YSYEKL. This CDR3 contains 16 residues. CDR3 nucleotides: TGCGCCAGCAGCCAAGTCTTTAGAGATACGAACAATGAGCAGTTCTTC. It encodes CASSQVFRDTNNEQFF.